The clone carrying this T cell receptor (beta chain) has ten or more counts. TCRdb recomputed calls from the RT-PCR reads with MiXCR, one row per CDR3 protein. The profile shows 300,000 to 350,000 distinct CDR3 sequences, around a fifth of them singletons. The sample originates from a study of response to subunit inactivated influenza vaccine. CDR3 size: 16 residues. CDR1 is SEHNR, CDR2 FQNEAQ, per germline (reference sequence). Trimming left V 5 bases short and J 4 bases short, with 20 bases between. The TCR sequence derives from a man in his fifties or sixties who received an inactivated influenza vaccine. Sequences were derived from PBMCs from blood, sampled less than 22 months after vaccination. V gene TRBV7-9 combines with J gene TRBJ1-1; D might be TRBD1 (5 bases). The DNA for the CDR3 is TGTGCCAGCAGCCCCTCGGGGGGGATTGGGCTCACTGAAGCTTTCTTT. Residues: CASSPSGGIGLTEAFF. Supplemented by reference TRBV7-9 and TRBJ1-1, the full variable domain reads DTGVSQNPRHKITKRGQNVTFRCDPISEHNRLYWYRQTLGQGPEFLTYFQNEAQLEKSRLLSDRFSAERPKGSFSTLEIQRTEQGDSAMYLCASSPSGGIGLTEAFFGQGTRLTVV.